This T cell receptor (beta chain) was captured by sequencing in a study of cytomegalovirus exposure and HLA in healthy donors. The CDR3 loop spans 18 amino acids. Germline V gene data show CDR1 as MNHEY and CDR2 as SMNVEV (reference sequence). J gave up 1 base and V 4 bases, and 15 bases lay outside the gene matches. Sequencing was performed with immunoSEQ multiplex PCR; in TCRdb, only in-frame clones are kept and a portion is missing. The sample shows fewer than 120,000 clones, approximately 90% of them seen only once. The source is a young woman in good health and CMV-seronegative. The sequenced material came from PBMCs. V usage is TRBV27 and J usage is TRBJ2-7; 8 bases line up with TRBD1. The CDR3 region is CASSSKIPGTGPSYEQYF. For the CDR3, the DNA is TGTGCCAGCAGTTCAAAAATTCCCGGGACAGGACCATCCTACGAGCAGTACTTC.